This T cell receptor (beta chain) was sequenced during a study of blood T cell repertoires in COVID-19. Study information: T cells, B-cell-depleted T cells, or PBMCs supplied cDNA or gDNA.

The CDR3 runs to 16 residues. Losses at the gene ends were 3 bases for V and 1 base for J; bases not matched to a gene: 8. CDR1 SGHKS and CDR2 YYEKEE come from the germline V gene (reference sequence). As processed by the authors: Reference gene primer amplification yielded estimated nucleated cell counts. The table came from immunoSEQ multiplex PCR; TCRdb's copy has only in-frame clones and leaves some out. The DNA was the basis for D and trimming; V, J and clone size are from that table. The table has hundreds of thousands of clones, over 75% seen once. The age range of participants was 18 to 89 years, with residence in around 22 US areas. Assignments of participants to cohorts depended upon their own reported clinical history.

This TCR came from a man aged 30-40 years with acute COVID-19. The gene calls are TRBV5-5 and TRBJ1-1; 8 nucleotides agree with TRBD1. Sequencing was performed on PBMCs or T cells enriched from blood (not recorded which). The CDR3 region is CASSWGSGTGNTEAFF. As DNA, the CDR3 is TGTGCCAGCAGCTGGGGTAGTGGGACAGGGAACACTGAAGCTTTCTTT. Full variable domain (remainder filled in from reference TRBV5-5 and TRBJ1-1): DAGVTQSPTHLIKTRGQQVTLRCSPISGHKSVSWYQQVLGQGPQFIFQYYEKEERGRGNFPDRFSARQFPNYSSELNVNALLLGDSALYLCASSWGSGTGNTEAFFGQGTRLTVV.